Given below is one TCR beta chain in context. Its antigen is not identified. These data are taken from a study of vaccination and CD4 T cells after COVID-19. About the research overall: Control cultures received a CEFX pool, an HIV-1 Nef pool, or no peptide.

The sample's treatment: approximately 11-day PBMC culture with coronavirus spike peptide pools or control peptides (ViraFEST assay). Trimming left V 2 bases short and J 8 bases short, with 9 bases between. This CDR3 is 12 amino acids long. From germline, CDR1 is SEHNR and CDR2 FQNEAQ (reference sequence). Oncomine TCR Beta short-read sequencing was applied to DNA from cultured CD4+ T cells. Genomic DNA extraction was carried out from cultured CD4+ T cells. TCRdb reanalysed the PCR reads using MiXCR and keeps one entry per CDR3 protein. The sample holds some 10,000 distinct CDR3 sequences, less than 70% seen once.

Sequenced input: CD4+ T cells from blood, cultured in vitro. This chain connects TRBV7-9 to TRBJ1-2; tentatively, D is TRBD1 (5 bases). The TCR sequence derives from a human donor who had recovered from COVID-19. CDR3 in DNA: TGTGCCAGCAGCTTAATGGGGGACGGCTACACCTTC. Its translation is CASSLMGDGYTF. The full variable domain, completed using reference TRBV7-9 and TRBJ1-2, is DTGVSQNPRHKITKRGQNVTFRCDPISEHNRLYWYRQTLGQGPEFLTYFQNEAQLEKSRLLSDRFSAERPKGSFSTLEIQRTEQGDSAMYLCASSLMGDGYTFGSGTRLTVV.